This entry describes one T cell receptor beta chain. The data derive from a study of STAT5B mutations in CD4+ large granular lymphocyte leukemia. As processed by the authors: Productive clonotypes were detectable down to 2.59 x 10-5 frequency. Generated by immunoSEQ multiplex PCR, the TCRdb table keeps only in-frame clones and is missing some. V, J and clone size are those of that table, while D and trimming were read from the DNA. The sample holds 25,000 to 35,000 clones, about 74% seen once. This TCR was recovered from a human donor in good health. Sample: CD4+ T cells from blood buffy coats.

CDR3 residues: CSVDMGADGYTF. The DNA of the CDR3 is TGCAGCGTTGATATGGGGGCGGATGGCTACACCTTC. This rearrangement joins TRBV29-1 to TRBJ1-2; D may be TRBD1 (6 bases). The V gene lost 3 bases and the J gene lost 6 bases, with 11 bases spanning the gap. The CDR3 contains 12 residues. The V gene's germline CDR1 is SQVTM and CDR2 ANQGSEA.